One T cell receptor (beta chain) is described in this entry. The CDR3 is made up of 15 amino acids. Trimming removed 4 bases from V and 6 bases from J; junction bases left unmatched: 13. Per the germline V gene, CDR1 is SGHRS and CDR2 is YFSETQ. The data were obtained in a study of T cell responses to AZD1222 COVID-19 vaccine. Sequencing was performed with immunoSEQ multiplex PCR; in TCRdb, only in-frame clones are kept and a portion is missing. Of 120,000 or so clones in the sample, approximately 92% were seen once. This specimen consisted of peripheral blood, obtained on day 0 of AZD1222 vaccination. The V and J genes are TRBV5-1 and TRBJ2-7, with 7 bases matching TRBD2. The sequence derives from an adult in good health. The CDR3: CASSPLEREAREQYF. The CDR3, as DNA: TGCGCCAGCAGCCCCCTGGAGCGGGAAGCTCGCGAGCAGTACTTC.